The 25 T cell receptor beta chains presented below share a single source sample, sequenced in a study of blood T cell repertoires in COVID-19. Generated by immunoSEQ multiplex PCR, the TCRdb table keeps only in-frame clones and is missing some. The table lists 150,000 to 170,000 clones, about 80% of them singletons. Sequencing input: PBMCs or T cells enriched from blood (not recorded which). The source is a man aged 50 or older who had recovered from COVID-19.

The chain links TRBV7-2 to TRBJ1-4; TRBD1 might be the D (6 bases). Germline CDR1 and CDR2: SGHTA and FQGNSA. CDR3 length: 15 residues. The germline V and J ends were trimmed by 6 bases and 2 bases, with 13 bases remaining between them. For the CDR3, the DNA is TGTGCCAGCAGTCAACAGGGATTTACTAATGAAAAACTGTTTTTT. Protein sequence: CASSQQGFTNEKLFF.

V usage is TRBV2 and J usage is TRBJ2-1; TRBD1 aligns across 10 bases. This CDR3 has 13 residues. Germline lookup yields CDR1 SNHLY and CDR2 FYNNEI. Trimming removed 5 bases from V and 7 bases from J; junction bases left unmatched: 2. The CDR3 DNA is TGTGCCAGCAGTAGGGACAGGGGTAATGAGCAGTTCTTC. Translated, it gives CASSRDRGNEQFF.

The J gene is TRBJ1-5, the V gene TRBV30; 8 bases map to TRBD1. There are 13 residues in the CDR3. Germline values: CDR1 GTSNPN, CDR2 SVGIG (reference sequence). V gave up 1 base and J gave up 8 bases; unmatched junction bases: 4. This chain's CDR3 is CAWSGQGREPQHF. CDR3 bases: TGTGCCTGGAGTGGACAGGGGAGGGAGCCCCAGCATTTT.

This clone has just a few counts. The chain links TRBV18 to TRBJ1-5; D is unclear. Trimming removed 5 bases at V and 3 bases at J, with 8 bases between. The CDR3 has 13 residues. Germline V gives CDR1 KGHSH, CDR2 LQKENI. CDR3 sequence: CASSEALNQPQHF. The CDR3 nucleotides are TGTGCCAGCTCAGAGGCCCTCAATCAGCCCCAGCATTTT.

The chain's CDR3 is CASRGQGVSNQPQHF. CDR3 in DNA: TGTGCCAGCAGAGGACAGGGGGTTAGCAATCAGCCCCAGCATTTT. J is TRBJ1-5 and V is TRBV27; 10 nucleotides line up with TRBD1. Germline V CDR1 and CDR2: MNHEY, SMNVEV (reference sequence). The CDR3 runs 15 residues. Germline trimming cut 6 bases from V and 0 bases from J; bases unmatched to any gene: 2.

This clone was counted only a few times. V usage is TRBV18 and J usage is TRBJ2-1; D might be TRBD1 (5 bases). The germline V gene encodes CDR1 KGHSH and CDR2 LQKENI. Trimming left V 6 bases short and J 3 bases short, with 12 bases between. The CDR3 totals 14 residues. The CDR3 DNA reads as TGTGCCAGCTCGAAGACAGATCACTACAATGAGCAGTTCTTC. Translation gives CASSKTDHYNEQFF.

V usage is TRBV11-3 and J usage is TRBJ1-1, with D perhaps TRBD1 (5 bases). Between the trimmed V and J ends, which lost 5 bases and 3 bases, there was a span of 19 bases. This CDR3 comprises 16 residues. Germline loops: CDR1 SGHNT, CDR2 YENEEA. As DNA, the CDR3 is TGTGCCAGCAGCCCATCAAGGGGCAGGGAGGACACTGAAGCTTTCTTT. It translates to CASSPSRGREDTEAFF.

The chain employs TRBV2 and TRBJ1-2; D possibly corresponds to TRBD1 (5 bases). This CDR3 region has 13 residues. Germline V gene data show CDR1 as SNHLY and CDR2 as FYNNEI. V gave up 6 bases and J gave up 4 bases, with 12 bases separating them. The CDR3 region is CASSRTSSYGYTF. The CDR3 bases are TGTGCCAGCAGCCGGACATCGTCCTATGGCTACACCTTC.

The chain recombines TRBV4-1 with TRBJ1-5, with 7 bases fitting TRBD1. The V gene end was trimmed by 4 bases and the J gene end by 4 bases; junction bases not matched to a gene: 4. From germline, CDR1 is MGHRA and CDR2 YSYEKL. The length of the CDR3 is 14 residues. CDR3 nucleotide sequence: TGCGCCAGCAGCCGCGGGACAGAGAATCAGCCCCAGCATTTT. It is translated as CASSRGTENQPQHF.

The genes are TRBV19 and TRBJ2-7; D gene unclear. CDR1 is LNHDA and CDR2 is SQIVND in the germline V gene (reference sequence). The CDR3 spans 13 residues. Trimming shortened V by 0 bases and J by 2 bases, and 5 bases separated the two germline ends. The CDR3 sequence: CASSIDQTYEQYF. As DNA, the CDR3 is TGTGCCAGTAGTATAGACCAGACCTACGAGCAGTACTTC.

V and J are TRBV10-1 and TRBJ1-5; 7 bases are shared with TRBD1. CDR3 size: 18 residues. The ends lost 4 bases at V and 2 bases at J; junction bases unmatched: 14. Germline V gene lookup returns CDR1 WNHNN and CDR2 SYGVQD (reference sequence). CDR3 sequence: CASSVGPRQGWGNQPQHF. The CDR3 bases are TGCGCCAGCAGTGTGGGGCCCCGACAGGGTTGGGGCAATCAGCCCCAGCATTTT.

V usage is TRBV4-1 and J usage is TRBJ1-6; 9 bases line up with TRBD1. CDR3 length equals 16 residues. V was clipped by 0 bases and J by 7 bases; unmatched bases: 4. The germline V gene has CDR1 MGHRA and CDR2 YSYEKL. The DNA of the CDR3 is TGCGCCAGCAGCCAAGATGTAGGGACAGGGAATTCACCCCTCCACTTT. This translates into CASSQDVGTGNSPLHF.

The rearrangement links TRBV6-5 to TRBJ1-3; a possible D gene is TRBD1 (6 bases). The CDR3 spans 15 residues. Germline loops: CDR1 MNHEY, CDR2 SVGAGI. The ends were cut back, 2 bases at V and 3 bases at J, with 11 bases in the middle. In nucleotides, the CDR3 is TGTGCCAGCAGTTACCGTCCAGGGGATGGAAACACCATATATTTT. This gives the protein CASSYRPGDGNTIYF.

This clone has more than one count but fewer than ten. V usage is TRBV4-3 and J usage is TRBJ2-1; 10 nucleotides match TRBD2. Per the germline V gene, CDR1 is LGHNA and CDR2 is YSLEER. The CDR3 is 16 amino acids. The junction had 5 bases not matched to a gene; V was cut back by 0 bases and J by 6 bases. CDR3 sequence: CASSQDPSGGANEQFF. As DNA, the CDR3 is TGCGCCAGCAGCCAAGACCCCAGCGGGGGGGCCAATGAGCAGTTCTTC.

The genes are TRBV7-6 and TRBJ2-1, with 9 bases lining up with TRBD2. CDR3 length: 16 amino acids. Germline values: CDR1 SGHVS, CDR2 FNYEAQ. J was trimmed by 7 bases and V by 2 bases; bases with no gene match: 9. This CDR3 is CASSLILAGAGNEQFF. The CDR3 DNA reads TGTGCCAGCAGCTTAATATTAGCGGGGGCTGGTAATGAGCAGTTCTTC.

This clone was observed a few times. This chain's CDR3 is CASGYAGSGNTIYF. The CDR3 nucleotides are TGCGCCAGCGGCTATGCGGGCTCTGGAAACACCATATATTTT. The chain combines TRBV10-1 with TRBJ1-3; no clear D. Trimming removed 8 bases at V and 0 bases at J, with 11 bases between. CDR1 and CDR2 (germline): WNHNN, SYGVQD (reference sequence). This CDR3 region has 14 residues.

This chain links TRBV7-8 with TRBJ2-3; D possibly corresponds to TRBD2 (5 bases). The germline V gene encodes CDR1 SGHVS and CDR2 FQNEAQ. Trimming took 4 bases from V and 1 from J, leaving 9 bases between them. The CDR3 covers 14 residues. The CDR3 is CASSSMRGTDTQYF. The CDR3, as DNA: TGTGCCAGCAGCTCAATGCGGGGCACAGATACGCAGTATTTT.

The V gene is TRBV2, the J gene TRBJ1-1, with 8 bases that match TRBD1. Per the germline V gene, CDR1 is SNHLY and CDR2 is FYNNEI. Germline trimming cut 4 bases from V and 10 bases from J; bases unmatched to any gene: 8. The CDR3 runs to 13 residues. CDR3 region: CASSGGQGIAAFF. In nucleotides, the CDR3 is TGTGCCAGCAGTGGCGGACAGGGTATAGCAGCTTTCTTT.

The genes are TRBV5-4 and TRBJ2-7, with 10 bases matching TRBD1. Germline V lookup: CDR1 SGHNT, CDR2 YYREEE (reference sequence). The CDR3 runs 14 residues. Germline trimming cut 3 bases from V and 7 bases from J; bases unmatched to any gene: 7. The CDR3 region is CASSWPGQGREQYF. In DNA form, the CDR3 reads TGTGCCAGCAGCTGGCCGGGACAGGGGAGGGAGCAGTACTTC.

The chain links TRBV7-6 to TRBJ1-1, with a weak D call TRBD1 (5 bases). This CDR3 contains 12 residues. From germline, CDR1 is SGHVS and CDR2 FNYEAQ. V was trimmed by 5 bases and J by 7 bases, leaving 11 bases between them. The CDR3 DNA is TGTGCCAGCAGCAGACAGTCGGGTGAAGCTTTCTTT. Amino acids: CASSRQSGEAFF.

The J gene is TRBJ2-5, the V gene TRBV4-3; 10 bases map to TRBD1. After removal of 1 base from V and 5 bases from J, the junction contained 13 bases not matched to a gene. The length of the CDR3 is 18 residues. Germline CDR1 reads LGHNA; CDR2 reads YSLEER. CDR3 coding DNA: TGCGCCAGCAGCCAAGTATTTGGGGACAGGGGAGGTGGGGAGACCCAGTACTTC. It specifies CASSQVFGDRGGGETQYF.

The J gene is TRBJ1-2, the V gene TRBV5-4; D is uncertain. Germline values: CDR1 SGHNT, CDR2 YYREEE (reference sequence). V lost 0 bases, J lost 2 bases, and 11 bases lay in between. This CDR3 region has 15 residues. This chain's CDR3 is CASSLGSSANYGYTF. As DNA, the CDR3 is TGTGCCAGCAGCTTGGGTTCGAGCGCAAACTATGGCTACACCTTC.

CDR3 nucleotide sequence: TGCGCCAGCAGCTTCGGGACAGATAAAACCGCTAACTATGGCTACACCTTC. Encoded protein: CASSFGTDKTANYGYTF. V and J are TRBV5-1 and TRBJ1-2; 7 nucleotides align to TRBD1. This CDR3 is built from 17 residues. The trim removed 2 bases at V and 0 bases at J, leaving 10 bases unmatched. Germline V gives CDR1 SGHRS, CDR2 YFSETQ.

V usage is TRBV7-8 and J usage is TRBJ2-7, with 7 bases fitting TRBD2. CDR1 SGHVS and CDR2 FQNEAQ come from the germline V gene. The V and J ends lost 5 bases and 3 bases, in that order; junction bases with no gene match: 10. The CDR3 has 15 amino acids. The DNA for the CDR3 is TGTGCCAGCAGCGAAAAGCGGGGTCTCGGCTACGAGCAGTACTTC. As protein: CASSEKRGLGYEQYF.

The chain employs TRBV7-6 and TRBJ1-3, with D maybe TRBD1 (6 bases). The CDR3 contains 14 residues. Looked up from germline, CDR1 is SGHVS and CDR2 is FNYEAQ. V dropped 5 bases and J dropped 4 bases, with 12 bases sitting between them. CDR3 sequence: CASSARDMGNTIYF. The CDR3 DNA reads TGTGCCAGCAGCGCGAGGGACATGGGAAACACCATATATTTT.